Listed below are T cell receptor beta chains from one sample, sequenced in a study of regulatory T cells in long-lasting Graves disease. Each CDR3 protein gets one entry after TCRdb re-called the multiplex PCR reads with MiXCR. The data show roughly 470,000 distinct CDR3 sequences, with roughly 20% seen just once and 7% to 9.5% held by the top ten. This material consisted of peripheral blood mononuclear cells (PBMCs), taken when the disease was refractory, from a patient treated with antithyroid drugs. These TCRs come from a female donor with Graves disease. The CDR3 runs from the conserved cysteine through the conserved F or W. The D gene is left open where the match is weak. A row's size may be missing; if present it is once, few, many or a size class.

J gene	V gene	D gene	clone size	CDR3 protein	CDR3 DNA
TRBJ1-2	TRBV6-1	-	many	CASRPDIRSYTF	TGTGCCAGCAGGCCGGACATTCGAAGCTACACCTTC
TRBJ1-1	TRBV6-5	TRBD1	many	CASSSRGLGTEAFF	TGTGCCAGCAGTTCCAGGGGGCTCGGCACTGAAGCTTTCTTT
TRBJ2-7	TRBV5-8	TRBD2	-	CASSLLAGHSYEQYF	TGTGCCAGCAGCTTACTAGCGGGCCACTCCTACGAGCAGTACTTC
TRBJ2-5	TRBV11-2	-	many	CASSPSLGTQYF	TGTGCCAGCAGCCCTTCCTTGGGCACCCAGTACTTC
TRBJ2-2	TRBV28	-	many	CASSSPLESAVGELFF	TGTGCCAGCAGTTCCCCCCTAGAATCAGCGGTCGGGGAGCTGTTTTTT
TRBJ1-2	TRBV20-1	-	-	CSAPSRTYGYTF	TGCAGTGCTCCGAGCCGCACCTATGGCTACACCTTC
TRBJ1-2	TRBV7-2	-	many	CASSSLRVLGYTF	TGTGCCAGCAGCTCATTAAGGGTTCTTGGCTACACCTTC
TRBJ1-1	TRBV9	TRBD1	once	CASSARQGQVTEAFF	TGTGCCAGCAGCGCCAGACAGGGCCAGGTCACTGAAGCTTTCTTT
TRBJ1-4	TRBV6-2/TRBV6-3	-	-	CASSYSQSRRAEKLFF	TGTGCCAGCAGTTACTCCCAGTCCCGTCGGGCTGAAAAACTGTTTTTT
TRBJ2-7	TRBV6-5	TRBD1	many	CASSYGTGGSYEQYF	TGTGCCAGCAGTTACGGGACAGGGGGCTCCTACGAGCAGTACTTC
TRBJ2-7	TRBV20-1	TRBD2	few	CSAKGASGREVGSYEQYF	TGCAGTGCGAAGGGCGCTAGCGGGAGGGAGGTAGGGTCCTACGAGCAGTACTTC